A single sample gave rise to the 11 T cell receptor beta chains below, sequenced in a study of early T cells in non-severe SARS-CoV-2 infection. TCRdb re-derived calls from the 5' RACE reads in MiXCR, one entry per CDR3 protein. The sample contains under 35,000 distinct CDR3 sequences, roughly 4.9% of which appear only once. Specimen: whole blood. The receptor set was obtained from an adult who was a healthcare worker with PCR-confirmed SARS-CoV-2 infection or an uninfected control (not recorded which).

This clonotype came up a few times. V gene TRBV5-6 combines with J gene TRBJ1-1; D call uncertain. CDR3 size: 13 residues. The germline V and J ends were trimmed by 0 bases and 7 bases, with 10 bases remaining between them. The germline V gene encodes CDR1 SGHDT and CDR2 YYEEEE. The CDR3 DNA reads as TGTGCCAGCAGCTTGGCGTCTGGATTTGAAGCTTTCTTT. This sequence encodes CASSLASGFEAFF.

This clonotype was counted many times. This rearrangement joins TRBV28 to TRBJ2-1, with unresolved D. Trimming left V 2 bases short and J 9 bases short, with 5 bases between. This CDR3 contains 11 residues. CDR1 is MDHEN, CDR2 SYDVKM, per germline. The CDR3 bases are TGTGCCAGCAGTTTACTGGCTGAGCAGTTCTTC. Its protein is CASSLLAEQFF. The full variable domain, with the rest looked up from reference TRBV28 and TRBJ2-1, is DVKVTQSSRYLVKRTGEKVFLECVQDMDHENMFWYRQDPGLGLRLIYFSYDVKMKEKGDIPEGYSVSREKKERFSLILESASTNQTSMYLCASSLLAEQFFGPGTRLTVL.

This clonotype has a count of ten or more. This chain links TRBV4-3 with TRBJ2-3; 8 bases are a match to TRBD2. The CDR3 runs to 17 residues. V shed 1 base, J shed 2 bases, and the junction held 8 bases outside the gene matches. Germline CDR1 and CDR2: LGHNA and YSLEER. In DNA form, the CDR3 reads TGCGCCAGCAGCCAAGTCATAGCGGGATCCCTCACAGATACGCAGTATTTT. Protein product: CASSQVIAGSLTDTQYF.

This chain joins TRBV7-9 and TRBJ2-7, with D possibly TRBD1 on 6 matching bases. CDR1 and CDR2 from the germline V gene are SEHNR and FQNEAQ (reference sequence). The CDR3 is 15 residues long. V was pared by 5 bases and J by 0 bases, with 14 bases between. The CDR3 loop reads CASSPGQSSSYEQYF. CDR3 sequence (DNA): TGTGCCAGCAGCCCAGGACAGTCGAGCTCCTACGAGCAGTACTTC.

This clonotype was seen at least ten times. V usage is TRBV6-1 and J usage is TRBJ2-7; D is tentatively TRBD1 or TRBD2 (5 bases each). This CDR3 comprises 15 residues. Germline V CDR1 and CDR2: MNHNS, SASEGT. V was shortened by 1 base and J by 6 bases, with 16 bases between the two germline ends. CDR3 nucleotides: TGTGCCAGCAGTGAAGGGGGGATGAGGGGTCGCGAGCAGTACTTC. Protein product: CASSEGGMRGREQYF.

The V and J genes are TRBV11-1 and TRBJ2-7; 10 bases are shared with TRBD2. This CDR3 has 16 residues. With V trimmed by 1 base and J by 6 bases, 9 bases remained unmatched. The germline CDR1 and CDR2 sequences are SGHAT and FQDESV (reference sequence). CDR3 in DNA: TGTGCCAGCAGCTTAGGTTCTAGCGGGAGTAGGACCGAGCAGTACTTC. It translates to CASSLGSSGSRTEQYF. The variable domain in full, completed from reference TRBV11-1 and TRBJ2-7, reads EAEVAQSPRYKITEKSQAVAFWCDPISGHATLYWYRQILGQGPELLVQFQDESVVDDSQLPKDRFSAERLKGVDSTLKIQPAELGDSAMYLCASSLGSSGSRTEQYFGPGTRLTVT.

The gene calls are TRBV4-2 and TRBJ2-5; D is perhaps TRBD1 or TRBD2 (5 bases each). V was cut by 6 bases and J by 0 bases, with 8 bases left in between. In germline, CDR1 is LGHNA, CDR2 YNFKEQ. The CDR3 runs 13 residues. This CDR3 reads CASSGTNQETQYF. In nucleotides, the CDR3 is TGTGCCAGCAGTGGGACCAACCAAGAGACCCAGTACTTC.

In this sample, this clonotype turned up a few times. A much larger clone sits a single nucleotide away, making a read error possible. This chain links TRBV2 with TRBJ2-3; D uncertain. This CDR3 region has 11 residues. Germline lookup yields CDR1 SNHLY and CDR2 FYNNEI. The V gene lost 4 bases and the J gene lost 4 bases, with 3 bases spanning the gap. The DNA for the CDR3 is TGTGCCAGCAGTGTGGCAGATACGCAGTATTTT. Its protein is CASSVADTQYF.

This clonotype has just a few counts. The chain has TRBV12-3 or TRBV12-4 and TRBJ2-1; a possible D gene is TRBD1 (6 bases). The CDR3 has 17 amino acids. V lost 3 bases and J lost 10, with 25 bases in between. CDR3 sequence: CASSFPQFRGIENEQFF. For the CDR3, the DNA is TGTGCCAGCAGTTTCCCTCAATTCAGGGGCATCGAGAACGAGCAGTTCTTC.

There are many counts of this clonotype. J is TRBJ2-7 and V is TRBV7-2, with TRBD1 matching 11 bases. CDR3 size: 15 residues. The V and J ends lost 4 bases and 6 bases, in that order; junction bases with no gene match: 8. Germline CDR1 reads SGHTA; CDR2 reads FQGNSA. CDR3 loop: CASSWGRTGGLEQYF. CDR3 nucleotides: TGTGCCAGCAGCTGGGGGCGGACAGGGGGCCTCGAGCAGTACTTC.

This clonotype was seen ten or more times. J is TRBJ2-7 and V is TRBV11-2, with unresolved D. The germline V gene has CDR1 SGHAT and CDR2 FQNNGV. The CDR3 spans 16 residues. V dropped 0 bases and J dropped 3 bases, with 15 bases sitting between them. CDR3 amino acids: CASSLDRAKRDYEQYF. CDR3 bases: TGTGCCAGCAGCTTAGATCGGGCCAAACGAGACTACGAGCAGTACTTC.